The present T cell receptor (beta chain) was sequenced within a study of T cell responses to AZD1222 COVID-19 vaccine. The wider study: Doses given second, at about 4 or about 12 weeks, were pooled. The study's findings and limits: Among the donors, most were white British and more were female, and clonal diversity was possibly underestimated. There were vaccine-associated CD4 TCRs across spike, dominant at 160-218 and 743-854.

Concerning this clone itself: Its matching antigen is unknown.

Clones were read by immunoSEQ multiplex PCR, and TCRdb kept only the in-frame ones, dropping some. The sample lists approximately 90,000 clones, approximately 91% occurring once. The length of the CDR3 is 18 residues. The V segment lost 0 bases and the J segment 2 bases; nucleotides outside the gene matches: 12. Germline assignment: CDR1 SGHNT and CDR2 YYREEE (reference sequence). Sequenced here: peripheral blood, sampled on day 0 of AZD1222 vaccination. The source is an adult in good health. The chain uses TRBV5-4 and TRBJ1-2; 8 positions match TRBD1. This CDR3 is CASSLGPPGTGYNYGYTF. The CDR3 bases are TGTGCCAGCAGCTTGGGACCTCCCGGGACAGGATACAACTATGGCTACACCTTC.